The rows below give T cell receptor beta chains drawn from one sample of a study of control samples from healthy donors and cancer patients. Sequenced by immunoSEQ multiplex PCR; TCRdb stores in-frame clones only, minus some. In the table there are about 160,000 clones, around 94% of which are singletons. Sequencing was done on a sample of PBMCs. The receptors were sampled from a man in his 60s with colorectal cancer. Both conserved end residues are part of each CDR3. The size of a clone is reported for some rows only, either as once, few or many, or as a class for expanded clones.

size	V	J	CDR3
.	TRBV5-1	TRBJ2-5	CASSGGASGAEGETQYF
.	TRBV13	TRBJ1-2	CASSPRRTGYGYTF
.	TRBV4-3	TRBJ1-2	CASSQDWTAMDYTF
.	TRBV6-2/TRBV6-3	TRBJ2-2	CASSPMGGTGELFF
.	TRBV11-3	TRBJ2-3	CASSLGRYSTDTQYF
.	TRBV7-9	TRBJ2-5	CASSRTGSGTQYF
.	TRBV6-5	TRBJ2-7	CASSPGLASDEQYF
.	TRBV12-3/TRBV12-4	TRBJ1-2	CASSSWTVGYTF
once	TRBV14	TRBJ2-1	CASSQVGSPYNEQFF
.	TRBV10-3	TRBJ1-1	CAISERGGNTEAFF
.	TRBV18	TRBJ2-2	CASSPPTGEGTGELFF
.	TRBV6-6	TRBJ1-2	CASSGQGSGYTF
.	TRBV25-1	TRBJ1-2	CASSEYPTRRDGYTF
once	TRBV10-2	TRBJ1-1	CASEGQGNTEAFF
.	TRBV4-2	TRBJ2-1	CASSQLADFYNEQFF
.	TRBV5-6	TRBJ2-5	CASSWTGLETQYF
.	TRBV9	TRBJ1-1	CASSAQGNTEAFF
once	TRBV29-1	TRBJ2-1	CSAGGKRNYNEQFF
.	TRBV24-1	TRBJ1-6	CATRKRWVKNSPLHF
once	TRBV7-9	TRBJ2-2	CASSPQLGGPNTGELFF
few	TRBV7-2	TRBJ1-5	CASSATGANQPQHF
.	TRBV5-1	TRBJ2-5	CASSLTGGWETQYF
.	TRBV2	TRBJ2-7	CASSEIGARSYEQYF
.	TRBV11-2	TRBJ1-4	CASSKEVSAKLFF
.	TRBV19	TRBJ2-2	CASSIRGLASTGELFF
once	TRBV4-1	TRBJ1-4	CASRSLDRGVEKLFF
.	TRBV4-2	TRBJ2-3	CASSQDRGRGTPWFTDTQYF